This note documents a single TCR beta chain sequence. PCR was performed a second time for roughly 6 to 12 cycles using a sample-barcoded 5' primer and a J-beta primer mix. TCRdb used MiXCR to reprocess the 5' RACE reads, holding one entry per CDR3 protein. This repertoire shows about 940,000 distinct CDR3 sequences, under 50% found once; its top ten account for over 10%. This specimen belongs to a study of blood T cells in healthy people across ages. V lost 0 bases, J lost 4 bases, and 9 bases stayed unmatched. The CDR3 sequence is 17 residues long. Looked up from germline, CDR1 is SGHRS and CDR2 is YFSETQ.

V is TRBV5-1 and J is TRBJ2-7; 11 bases are a match to TRBD2. The origin of this receptor is a young man in good health. The specimen was blood. CDR3 bases: TGCGCCAGCAGCTTGGCGGCTAGCGGGGGGTCTCCGTACGAGCAGTACTTC. Amino acids: CASSLAASGGSPYEQYF. The full variable domain, rest sourced from reference TRBV5-1 and TRBJ2-7, is KAGVTQTPRYLIKTRGQQVTLSCSPISGHRSVSWYQQTPGQGLQFLFEYFSETQRNKGNFPGRFSGRQFSNSRSEMNVSTLELGDSALYLCASSLAASGGSPYEQYFGPGTRLTVT.